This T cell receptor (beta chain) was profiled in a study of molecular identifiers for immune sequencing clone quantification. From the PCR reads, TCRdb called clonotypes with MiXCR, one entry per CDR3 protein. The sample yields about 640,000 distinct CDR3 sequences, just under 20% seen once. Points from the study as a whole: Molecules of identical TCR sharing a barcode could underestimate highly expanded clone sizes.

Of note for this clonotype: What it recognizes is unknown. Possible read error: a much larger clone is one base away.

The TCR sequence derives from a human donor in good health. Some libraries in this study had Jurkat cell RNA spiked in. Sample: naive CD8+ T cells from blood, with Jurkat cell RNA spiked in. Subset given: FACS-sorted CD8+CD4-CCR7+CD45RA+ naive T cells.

The CDR3 nucleotides read TGCGCCAGCGGCCAAACCAGAGAGGGCTACGAGCAGTACTTC. It specifies CASGQTREGYEQYF. The rearrangement joins TRBV4-1 to TRBJ2-7; a weak D match, TRBD2 (5 bases). Germline-derived CDR1 and CDR2 are MGHRA and YSYEKL. The CDR3 runs 14 residues.